Listed here are 31 T cell receptor beta chains from one sample, sequenced in a study of T cells after yellow fever vaccination. Using its own MiXCR run on the 5' RACE reads, TCRdb lists one record per CDR3 protein. The repertoire includes roughly 250,000 distinct CDR3 sequences, over 10% of them detected once, and around 0.49% sits in the top ten. This material consisted of CD4+ T cells sorted from PBMCs, taken 45 days after the yellow fever booster vaccination. The receptors shown here come from a man aged 30 to 45 who received the YFV17D yellow fever vaccine.

The V and J genes are TRBV7-9 and TRBJ2-1; D gene ambiguous. Trimming pared 5 bases from V and 2 bases from J, leaving 19 bases between. Germline CDR1 SEHNR, CDR2 FQNEAQ (reference sequence). The CDR3 loop spans 17 amino acids. The CDR3 here is CASSGSVRSSPYNEQFF. DNA of the CDR3: TGTGCCAGCAGCGGCAGCGTTAGGTCTAGTCCCTACAATGAGCAGTTCTTC.

This chain uses TRBV7-2 with TRBJ2-1; 10 nucleotides line up with TRBD2. The germline V gene encodes CDR1 SGHTA and CDR2 FQGNSA. Germline trimming cut 5 bases from V and 8 bases from J; bases unmatched to any gene: 12. The CDR3 sequence is 16 residues long. The CDR3, as DNA: TGTGCCAGCAGCGCCCGGACTAGCGGTCTCGTCGATGAGCAGTTCTTC. Its translation: CASSARTSGLVDEQFF.

The rearrangement joins TRBV19 to TRBJ2-2; 9 bases match TRBD2. CDR3 length equals 16 residues. Germline lookup yields CDR1 LNHDA and CDR2 SQIVND (reference sequence). Unmatched junction bases numbered 10, after V lost 6 bases and J lost 5 bases. The CDR3 region is CASRTFSGSMTGELFF. DNA of the CDR3: TGTGCCAGTAGGACCTTTAGCGGGAGCATGACCGGGGAGCTGTTTTTT.

The chain joins TRBV12-3 or TRBV12-4 to TRBJ2-1; 8 bases are shared with TRBD1. CDR3 size: 15 residues. V shed 5 bases and J 3 bases; nucleotides not matched to a gene: 6. CDR3 residues: CASSQRTGFYNEQFF. Here the CDR3 DNA reads TGTGCCAGCAGTCAAAGGACAGGGTTCTACAATGAGCAGTTCTTC.

This clonotype came up many times. The chain couples TRBV29-1 to TRBJ2-1, with 13 positions matching TRBD2. V lost 4 bases and J lost 10; bases outside the gene matches: 4. The CDR3 runs 13 residues. CDR1 is SQVTM and CDR2 is ANQGSEA in the germline V gene. The CDR3 nucleotides read TGCAGCGTTGGGACTAGCGGGAGAGGGGAGCAGTTCTTC. Protein sequence: CSVGTSGRGEQFF.

This clonotype was counted between two and nine times. V usage is TRBV20-1 and J usage is TRBJ1-5; TRBD1 is a possible D gene (5 bases). The V and J ends lost 5 bases and 6 bases respectively, with 14 bases between them. Germline values: CDR1 DFQATT, CDR2 SNEGSKA (reference sequence). This CDR3 spans 13 amino acids. DNA for the CDR3: TGCAGTGCTTTGTGGGGCCTAGGTCAGCCCCAGCATTTT. Translation gives CSALWGLGQPQHF.

There are a few counts of this clonotype. The rearrangement links TRBV20-1 to TRBJ1-1; TRBD1 is a possible D gene (5 bases). Deletions cut 5 bases from V and 0 bases from J, with 10 bases between. The germline V gene encodes CDR1 DFQATT and CDR2 SNEGSKA (reference sequence). The CDR3 is made up of 13 amino acids. CDR3 nucleotides: TGCAGTGCTTCCGACAGCTTGAACACTGAAGCTTTCTTT. This gives the protein CSASDSLNTEAFF.

This clonotype was observed a handful of times. This rearrangement joins TRBV20-1 to TRBJ2-7; D possibly corresponds to TRBD2 (6 bases). Germline-derived CDR1 and CDR2 are DFQATT and SNEGSKA (reference sequence). V lost 0 bases and J lost 1, with 13 bases in between. CDR3 length: 15 amino acids. The CDR3 here is CSARDPAGSSYEQYF. The CDR3 region has the DNA TGCAGTGCTAGAGATCCTGCGGGATCTTCCTACGAGCAGTACTTC.

This sequence joins TRBV7-2 and TRBJ2-3, with D maybe TRBD2 (6 bases). CDR1 and CDR2 (germline): SGHTA, FQGNSA. The ends were cut back, 3 bases at V and 1 base at J, with 8 bases in the middle. This CDR3 contains 14 residues. The CDR3 DNA is TGTGCCAGCAGCTTTACGGGAGGCACAGATACGCAGTATTTT. Protein: CASSFTGGTDTQYF.

V and J are TRBV9 and TRBJ2-1; 9 bases line up with TRBD1. The CDR3 runs 14 residues. Germline loops: CDR1 SGDLS, CDR2 YYNGEE. The junction had 6 bases not matched to a gene; V was cut back by 3 bases and J by 8 bases. CDR3 residues: CASSEDRGLDEQFF. CDR3 DNA sequence: TGTGCCAGCAGCGAGGACAGGGGACTCGATGAGCAGTTCTTC.

This clonotype has more than one count but fewer than ten. The V call is TRBV7-9, the J call TRBJ1-2; unclear D gene. CDR1 is SEHNR, CDR2 FQNEAQ, per germline (reference sequence). Trimming took off 5 bases at V and 5 bases at J, with 18 bases between the two ends. This CDR3 spans 15 amino acids. DNA of the CDR3: TGTGCCAGCAGCAGAACTCCGGGAGCCAATTATGGCTACACCTTC. Translated, it gives CASSRTPGANYGYTF.

V and J are TRBV7-2 and TRBJ2-7; D is ambiguous. CDR1 is SGHTA and CDR2 is FQGNSA in the germline V gene. Trimming cost V 5 bases and J 1 base, with 9 bases left between them. There are 13 residues in the CDR3. The CDR3 loop is CASSPSRSYEQYF. The CDR3 DNA sequence: TGTGCCAGCAGCCCCAGCAGGTCCTACGAGCAGTACTTC.

This clonotype came up a few times. The CDR3 region is CASSSGLAGGPSTDTQYF. The CDR3 nucleotides are TGTGCCAGCAGTTCGGGACTAGCGGGAGGACCCAGCACAGATACGCAGTATTTT. V is TRBV28 and J is TRBJ2-3; 15 bases fit TRBD2. CDR1 and CDR2 from the germline V gene are MDHEN and SYDVKM. The CDR3 totals 18 residues. V lost 4 bases and J lost 0; bases outside the gene matches: 5. The complete variable domain, with remaining parts taken from reference TRBV28 and TRBJ2-3, reads DVKVTQSSRYLVKRTGEKVFLECVQDMDHENMFWYRQDPGLGLRLIYFSYDVKMKEKGDIPEGYSVSREKKERFSLILESASTNQTSMYLCASSSGLAGGPSTDTQYFGPGTRLTVL.

CDR3 DNA sequence: TGTGCCAGCAGCCGTCATAGCGGGGGGTCCTACGAGCAGTACTTC. Translation gives CASSRHSGGSYEQYF. The rearrangement links TRBV7-3 to TRBJ2-7; 10 positions agree with TRBD2. The CDR3 runs 15 residues. The V gene's germline CDR1 is SGHTA and CDR2 FQGTGA. V dropped 5 bases and J dropped 1; count of bases not matched to a gene: 5.

This clonotype came up a few times. This rearrangement joins TRBV6-5 to TRBJ2-3; D is perhaps TRBD2 (6 bases). This CDR3 spans 14 amino acids. The germline V and J ends were trimmed by 0 bases and 4 bases, with 8 bases remaining between them. Germline V gives CDR1 MNHEY, CDR2 SVGAGI. CDR3 residues: CASSYSGSPDTQYF. In DNA, the CDR3 is TGTGCCAGCAGTTACTCCGGGAGCCCAGATACGCAGTATTTT.

The J gene is TRBJ2-4, the V gene TRBV29-1; the D gene is possibly TRBD1 (6 bases). V lost 6 bases, J lost 0 bases, and 9 bases lay in between. CDR1 and CDR2 (germline): SQVTM, ANQGSEA. The CDR3 has 13 amino acids. Here the CDR3 DNA reads TGCAGCGTAGGGACACTAGCCAAAAACATTCAGTACTTC. It specifies CSVGTLAKNIQYF.

The chain links TRBV7-2 to TRBJ2-3; D perhaps matches TRBD1 (6 bases). Germline V gives CDR1 SGHTA, CDR2 FQGNSA. The CDR3 is made up of 16 amino acids. Trimming stripped 5 bases from V and 0 bases from J, with 15 bases between. The CDR3 spells CASSNVGAGSTDTQYF. DNA for the CDR3: TGTGCCAGCAGCAACGTGGGGGCCGGTAGCACAGATACGCAGTATTTT.

This clonotype has just a few counts. This chain uses TRBV12-3 or TRBV12-4 with TRBJ1-1, with D possibly TRBD1 on 5 matching bases. V lost 8 bases, J lost 2 bases, and 9 bases lay in between. The length of the CDR3 is 12 residues. CDR3 protein: CASLRVNTEAFF. The DNA for the CDR3 is TGTGCCAGCCTCAGGGTAAACACTGAAGCTTTCTTT.

V usage is TRBV12-3 or TRBV12-4 and J usage is TRBJ2-7, with TRBD2 matching over 8 bases. This CDR3 has 13 amino acids. Losses at the gene ends were 6 bases for V and 5 bases for J; bases not matched to a gene: 6. This chain's CDR3 is CASRKAGVNEQYF. The CDR3 DNA reads as TGTGCCAGCAGGAAAGCGGGGGTCAACGAGCAGTACTTC.

This clonotype was observed a few times. The V gene is TRBV2, the J gene TRBJ2-5; perhaps TRBD2 as D (5 bases). The germline V gene encodes CDR1 SNHLY and CDR2 FYNNEI. The CDR3 length is 14 residues. Deletions cut 2 bases from V and 2 bases from J, with 9 bases between. The CDR3: CASSERGLQETQYF. The CDR3 coding sequence is TGTGCCAGCAGTGAACGGGGATTACAAGAGACCCAGTACTTC.

This clonotype has just one count. The V gene is TRBV12-3 or TRBV12-4, the J gene TRBJ1-2; TRBD1 matches at 8 bases. The CDR3 is 12 residues long. With 5 bases clipped from V and 8 bases from J, the junction kept 4 bases outside the gene matches. The CDR3 DNA reads TGTGCCAGCAGTCCGAGGACAGGGGGCTACACCTTC. This gives the protein CASSPRTGGYTF.

This clonotype was counted between two and nine times. The rearrangement uses TRBV29-1 and TRBJ1-2; TRBD1 matches 8 bases. Germline V gives CDR1 SQVTM, CDR2 ANQGSEA. The V and J ends lost 6 bases and 2 bases, in that order; junction bases with no gene match: 8. There are 14 residues in the CDR3. The CDR3 loop is CSVGTGGANYGYTF. The CDR3 DNA reads as TGCAGCGTGGGGACAGGCGGCGCCAACTATGGCTACACCTTC.

The chain links TRBV7-2 to TRBJ2-2; D is perhaps TRBD1 (5 bases). CDR1 and CDR2 (germline): SGHTA, FQGNSA. Deletions cut 4 bases from V and 4 bases from J, with 13 bases between. The CDR3 contains 15 residues. CDR3 loop: CASSYDRALTGELFF. The CDR3 region has the DNA TGTGCCAGCAGCTACGACAGAGCCCTCACCGGGGAGCTGTTTTTT.

This clonotype has a handful of counts. V and J are TRBV20-1 and TRBJ2-1, with D maybe TRBD2 (5 bases). The CDR3 spans 12 residues. The V and J ends lost 4 bases and 8 bases respectively, with 12 bases between them. Germline CDR1 and CDR2: DFQATT and SNEGSKA (reference sequence). In nucleotides, the CDR3 is TGCAGTGCTATTACTAGGTCCGATGAGCAGTTCTTC. It translates to CSAITRSDEQFF.

The genes are TRBV5-4 and TRBJ2-5; TRBD1 matches 11 bases. Losses at the gene ends were 4 bases for V and 7 bases for J; bases not matched to a gene: 9. The length of the CDR3 is 15 residues. CDR1 is SGHNT, CDR2 YYREEE, per germline (reference sequence). CDR3 region: CASSLPGTGGRTQYF. The CDR3 nucleotides are TGTGCCAGCAGCCTTCCCGGGACAGGGGGTAGGACCCAGTACTTC.

This chain joins TRBV6-4 and TRBJ2-7; 7 bases match TRBD1. The CDR3 has 14 amino acids. With V trimmed by 7 bases and J by 1 base, 7 bases remained unmatched. The germline gives CDR1 MRHNA, CDR2 SNTAGT. CDR3 protein: CASIPGTASYEQYF. CDR3 in DNA: TGTGCCAGCATCCCCGGGACAGCTTCCTACGAGCAGTACTTC.

This clonotype was counted only a few times. This chain uses TRBV20-1 with TRBJ1-2; D unclear. The CDR3 is 14 residues long. Germline lookup yields CDR1 DFQATT and CDR2 SNEGSKA (reference sequence). Trimming removed 2 bases from V and 5 bases from J, with 15 bases in between. In DNA form, the CDR3 reads TGCAGTGCTAGAAGGCCGGGGATCTCGTATGGCTACACCTTC. This codes for CSARRPGISYGYTF.

The chain is built from TRBV20-1 and TRBJ2-7; the D gene is possibly TRBD1 (6 bases). Germline assignment: CDR1 DFQATT and CDR2 SNEGSKA (reference sequence). Trimming pared 0 bases from V and 5 bases from J, leaving 23 bases between. The length of the CDR3 is 17 residues. The CDR3 protein is CSARDRRSGTSTHEQYF. The CDR3, as DNA: TGCAGTGCTAGAGATCGCCGCTCAGGGACATCTACCCACGAGCAGTACTTC.

This clonotype was counted many times. V is TRBV7-2 and J is TRBJ1-1; D is ambiguous. Trimming pared 3 bases from V and 0 bases from J, leaving 5 bases between. Germline V CDR1 and CDR2: SGHTA, FQGNSA. The CDR3 is made up of 13 amino acids. This chain's CDR3 is CASSFSVNTEAFF. For the CDR3, the DNA is TGTGCCAGCAGCTTTTCAGTGAACACTGAAGCTTTCTTT. Full variable domain (missing parts from reference TRBV7-2 and TRBJ1-1): GAGVSQSPSNKVTEKGKDVELRCDPISGHTALYWYRQSLGQGLEFLIYFQGNSAPDKSGLPSDRFSAERTGGSVSTLTIQRTQQEDSAVYLCASSFSVNTEAFFGQGTRLTVV.

This clonotype was seen only a few times. The chain recombines TRBV14 with TRBJ2-3, with D perhaps TRBD1 (5 bases). Germline V CDR1 and CDR2: SGHDN, FVKESK. Trimming took 2 bases from V and 1 from J, leaving 10 bases between them. This CDR3 is built from 15 residues. In nucleotides, the CDR3 is TGTGCCAGCAGCCAACAGGGAATCGGCACAGATACGCAGTATTTT. It encodes CASSQQGIGTDTQYF.

This clonotype was counted between two and nine times. The chain links TRBV6-2 or TRBV6-3 to TRBJ2-5, with 9 bases fitting TRBD1. The CDR3 consists of 14 residues. V was pared by 6 bases and J by 5 bases, with 7 bases of the junction left unmatched. Germline CDR1 is MNHEY and CDR2 is SVGEGT. CDR3 region: CASRTTGGEETQYF. CDR3 sequence (DNA): TGTGCCAGCAGAACAACAGGGGGCGAGGAGACCCAGTACTTC.